Below, one TCR beta chain is given with its context. The antigen remains unidentified. The study ran its PCR with 60 Vbeta and 13 Jbeta primers. The table came from immunoSEQ multiplex PCR; TCRdb's copy has only in-frame clones and leaves some out. The data hold approximately 210,000 clones, with 75% to 80% observed a single time. The data derive from a study of cytomegalovirus exposure and HLA in healthy donors. The germline V gene encodes CDR1 LNHDA and CDR2 SQIVND (reference sequence). This CDR3 contains 11 residues. V lost 7 bases, J lost 4 bases, and 5 bases lay in between. Study results and limitations: Roughly 170 TCR beta chains were listed as cytomegalovirus-associated.

The sequence came from a woman aged 25-40 years in good health and CMV-seropositive. The V and J genes are TRBV19 and TRBJ2-1; D is unclear. The specimen sequenced was PBMCs. The CDR3 region has the DNA TGTGCCAGTACCCAATACAATGAGCAGTTCTTC. Translating gives CASTQYNEQFF.